These 5 T cell receptor beta chains were all obtained from the same sample, sequenced in a study of T-cell reconstitution after alpha-beta-depleted transplantation in children. This sample's TCRbeta library carried unique molecular identifier barcodes. TCRdb passed the PCR reads through MiXCR, listing each CDR3 protein once. The data contain about a million distinct CDR3 sequences, about 31% of them seen just once; the ten biggest clones take up 28%. This specimen consisted of PBMCs, mostly from graft donor cells, obtained 360 days after TCRalphabeta/CD19-depleted stem cell transplant. These receptors were collected from a boy under three years old who had a stem cell transplant for SCID, so the T cells may come from the graft donor.

This clonotype was counted a few times. V usage is TRBV12-3 or TRBV12-4 and J usage is TRBJ1-1; TRBD1 might be the D (6 bases). CDR3 length: 17 residues. V was clipped by 2 bases and J by 1 base, with 17 bases between them. The chain's CDR3 is CASSLKGGGQTNTEAFF. CDR3 sequence (DNA): TGTGCCAGCAGTTTAAAGGGAGGGGGACAAACGAACACTGAAGCTTTCTTT.

The rearrangement joins TRBV7-2 to TRBJ1-2, with D uncertain. Looked up from germline, CDR1 is SGHTA and CDR2 is FQGNSA. The V end was cut by 5 bases, the J end by 4 bases, with 17 bases between. The CDR3 runs to 15 residues. The CDR3 here is CASSPLIGLTYGYTF. CDR3 in DNA: TGTGCCAGCAGCCCCCTGATAGGTCTTACCTATGGCTACACCTTC.

The chain links TRBV5-1 to TRBJ2-1; no clear D. Trimming removed 0 bases at V and 3 bases at J, with 13 bases between. The CDR3 runs 16 residues. Germline-derived CDR1 and CDR2 are SGHRS and YFSETQ. CDR3 bases: TGCGCCAGCAGCTTGGGTAGGCGTGACTTCTACAATGAGCAGTTCTTC. It yields the protein CASSLGRRDFYNEQFF. Variable domain in full (rest from reference TRBV5-1 and TRBJ2-1): KAGVTQTPRYLIKTRGQQVTLSCSPISGHRSVSWYQQTPGQGLQFLFEYFSETQRNKGNFPGRFSGRQFSNSRSEMNVSTLELGDSALYLCASSLGRRDFYNEQFFGPGTRLTVL.

This clonotype showed up just once. The V and J genes are TRBV3-1 and TRBJ2-2; D might be TRBD1 or TRBD2, each matching 5 bases. CDR3 length: 17 residues. The germline V gene encodes CDR1 LGHDT and CDR2 YNNKEL (reference sequence). The V end lost 5 bases, the J end lost 1 base, and 17 bases lay between the germline ends. CDR3 in DNA: TGTGCCAGCAGCGGGACCGATACCCTTCTGAACACCGGGGAGCTGTTTTTT. Its protein product is CASSGTDTLLNTGELFF.

The genes are TRBV4-3 and TRBJ2-3, with D perhaps given as TRBD1 or TRBD2 (6 bases each). Germline CDR1 and CDR2: LGHNA and YSLEER. The length of the CDR3 is 18 residues. Trimming cost V 4 bases and J 0 bases, with 20 bases left between them. The CDR3 DNA reads as TGCGCCAGCAGCCCGCAATCTCTAGGGGGGAGGAGCACAGATACGCAGTATTTT. Translating gives CASSPQSLGGRSTDTQYF.